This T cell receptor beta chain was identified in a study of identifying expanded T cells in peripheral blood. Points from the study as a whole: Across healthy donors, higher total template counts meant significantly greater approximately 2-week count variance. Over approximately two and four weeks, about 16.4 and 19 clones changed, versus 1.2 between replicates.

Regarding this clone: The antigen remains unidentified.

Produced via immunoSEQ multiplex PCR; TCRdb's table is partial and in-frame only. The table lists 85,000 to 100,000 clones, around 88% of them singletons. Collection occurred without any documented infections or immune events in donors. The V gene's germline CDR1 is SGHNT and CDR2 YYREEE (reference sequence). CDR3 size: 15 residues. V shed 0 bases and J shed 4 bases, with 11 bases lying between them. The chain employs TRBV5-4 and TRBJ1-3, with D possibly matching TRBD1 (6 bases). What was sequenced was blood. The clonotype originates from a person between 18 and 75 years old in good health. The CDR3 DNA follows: TGTGCCAGCAGCTTGGATCAGGGGTCCGGAAACACCATATATTTT. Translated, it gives CASSLDQGSGNTIYF.